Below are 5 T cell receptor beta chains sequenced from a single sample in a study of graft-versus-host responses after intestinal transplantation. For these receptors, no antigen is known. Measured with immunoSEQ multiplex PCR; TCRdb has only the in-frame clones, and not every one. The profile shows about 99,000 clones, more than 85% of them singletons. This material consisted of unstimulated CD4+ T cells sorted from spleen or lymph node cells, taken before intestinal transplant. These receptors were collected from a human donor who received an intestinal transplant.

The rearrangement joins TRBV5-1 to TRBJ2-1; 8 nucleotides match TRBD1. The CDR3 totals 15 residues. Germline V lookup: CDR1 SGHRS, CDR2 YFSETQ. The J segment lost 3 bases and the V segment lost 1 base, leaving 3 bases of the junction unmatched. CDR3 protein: CASSLPGQGYNEQFF. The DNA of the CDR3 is TGCGCCAGCAGCTTGCCCGGACAGGGCTACAATGAGCAGTTCTTC.

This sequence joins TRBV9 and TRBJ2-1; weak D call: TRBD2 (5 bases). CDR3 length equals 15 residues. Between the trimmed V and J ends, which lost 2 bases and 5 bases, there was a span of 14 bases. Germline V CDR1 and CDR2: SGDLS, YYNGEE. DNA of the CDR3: TGTGCCAGCAGCGTCGCTTTAGGGAGTGACAATGAGCAGTTCTTC. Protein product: CASSVALGSDNEQFF.

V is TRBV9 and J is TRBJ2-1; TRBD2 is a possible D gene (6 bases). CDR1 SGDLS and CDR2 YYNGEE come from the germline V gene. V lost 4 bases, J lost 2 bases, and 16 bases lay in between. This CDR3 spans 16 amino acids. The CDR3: CASSFRGTATYNEQFF. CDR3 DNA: TGTGCCAGCAGCTTCCGGGGGACTGCTACCTACAATGAGCAGTTCTTC. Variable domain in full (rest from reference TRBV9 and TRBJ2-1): DSGVTQTPKHLITATGQRVTLRCSPRSGDLSVYWYQQSLDQGLQFLIQYYNGEERAKGNILERFSAQQFPDLHSELNLSSLELGDSALYFCASSFRGTATYNEQFFGPGTRLTVL.

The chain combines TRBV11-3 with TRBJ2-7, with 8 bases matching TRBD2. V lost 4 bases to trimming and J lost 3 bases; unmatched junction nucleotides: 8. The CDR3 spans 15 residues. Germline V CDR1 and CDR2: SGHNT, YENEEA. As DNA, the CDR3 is TGTGCCAGCAGCTACGGGGGTAGCGGGAACTACGAGCAGTACTTC. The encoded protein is CASSYGGSGNYEQYF.

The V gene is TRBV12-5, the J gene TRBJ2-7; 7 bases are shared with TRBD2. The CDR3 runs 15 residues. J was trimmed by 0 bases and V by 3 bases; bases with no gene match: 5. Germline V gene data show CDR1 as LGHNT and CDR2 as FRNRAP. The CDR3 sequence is CASGLGGSGSYEQYF. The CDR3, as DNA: TGTGCTAGTGGTTTAGGCGGGAGTGGCTCCTACGAGCAGTACTTC.